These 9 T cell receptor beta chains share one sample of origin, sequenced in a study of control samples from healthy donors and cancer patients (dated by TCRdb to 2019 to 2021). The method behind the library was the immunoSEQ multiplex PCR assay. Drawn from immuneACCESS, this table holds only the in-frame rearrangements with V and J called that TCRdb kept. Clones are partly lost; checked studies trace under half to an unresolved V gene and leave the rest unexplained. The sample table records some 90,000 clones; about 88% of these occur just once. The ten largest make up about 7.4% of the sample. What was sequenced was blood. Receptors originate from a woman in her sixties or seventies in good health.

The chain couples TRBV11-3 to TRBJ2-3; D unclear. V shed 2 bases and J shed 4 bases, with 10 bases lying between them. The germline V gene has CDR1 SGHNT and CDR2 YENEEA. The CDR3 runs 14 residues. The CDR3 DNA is TGTGCCAGCAGCTTACGATCCTATCCAGATACGCAGTATTTT. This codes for CASSLRSYPDTQYF.

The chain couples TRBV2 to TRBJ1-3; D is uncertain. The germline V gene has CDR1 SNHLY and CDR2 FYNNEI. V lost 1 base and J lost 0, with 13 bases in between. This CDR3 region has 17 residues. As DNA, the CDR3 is TGTGCCAGCAGTGAAGATCAGACACCGCGCTCTGGAAACACCATATATTTT. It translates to CASSEDQTPRSGNTIYF. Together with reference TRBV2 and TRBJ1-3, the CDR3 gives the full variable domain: EPEVTQTPSHQVTQMGQEVILRCVPISNHLYFYWYRQILGQKVEFLVSFYNNEISEKSEIFDDQFSVERPDGSNFTLKIRSTKLEDSAMYFCASSEDQTPRSGNTIYFGEGSWLTVV.

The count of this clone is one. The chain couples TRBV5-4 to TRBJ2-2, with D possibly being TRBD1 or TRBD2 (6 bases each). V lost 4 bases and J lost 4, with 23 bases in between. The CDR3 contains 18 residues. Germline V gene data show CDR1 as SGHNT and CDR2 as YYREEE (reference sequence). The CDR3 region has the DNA TGTGCCAGCAGCCGAAGGAACGGGGGCTCTACCCCCACCGGGGAGCTGTTTTTT. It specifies CASSRRNGGSTPTGELFF.

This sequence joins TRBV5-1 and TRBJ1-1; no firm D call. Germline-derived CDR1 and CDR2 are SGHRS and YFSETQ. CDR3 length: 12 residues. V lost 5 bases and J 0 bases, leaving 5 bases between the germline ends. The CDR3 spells CASSGLNTEAFF. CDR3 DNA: TGCGCCAGCAGTGGTCTGAACACTGAAGCTTTCTTT.

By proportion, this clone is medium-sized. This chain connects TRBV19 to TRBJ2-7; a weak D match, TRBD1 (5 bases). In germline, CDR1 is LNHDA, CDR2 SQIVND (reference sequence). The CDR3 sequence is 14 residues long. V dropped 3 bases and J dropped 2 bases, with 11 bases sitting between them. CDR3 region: CASSMEGVAYEQYF. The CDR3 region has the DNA TGTGCCAGTAGTATGGAAGGGGTGGCCTACGAGCAGTACTTC.

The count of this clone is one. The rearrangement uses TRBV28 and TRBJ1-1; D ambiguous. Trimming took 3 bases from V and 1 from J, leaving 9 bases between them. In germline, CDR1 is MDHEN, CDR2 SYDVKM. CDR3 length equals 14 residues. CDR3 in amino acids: CASSFTDENTEAFF. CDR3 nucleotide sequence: TGTGCCAGCAGTTTTACAGACGAGAACACTGAAGCTTTCTTT.

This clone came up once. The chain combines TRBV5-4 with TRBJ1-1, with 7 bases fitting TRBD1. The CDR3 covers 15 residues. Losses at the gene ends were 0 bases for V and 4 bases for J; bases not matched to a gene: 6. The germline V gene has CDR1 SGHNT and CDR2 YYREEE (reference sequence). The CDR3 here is CASSLGTGEVTEAFF. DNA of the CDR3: TGTGCCAGCAGCTTGGGCACAGGGGAGGTCACTGAAGCTTTCTTT.

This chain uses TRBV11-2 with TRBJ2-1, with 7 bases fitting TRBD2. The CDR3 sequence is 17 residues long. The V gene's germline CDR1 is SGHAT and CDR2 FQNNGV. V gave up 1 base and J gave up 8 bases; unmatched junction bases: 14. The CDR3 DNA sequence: TGTGCCAGCAGCTTAGGGGAGGTGGCGGGAGTTAGGTATGAGCAGTTCTTC. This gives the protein CASSLGEVAGVRYEQFF. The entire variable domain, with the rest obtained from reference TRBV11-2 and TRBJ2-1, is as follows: EAGVAQSPRYKIIEKRQSVAFWCNPISGHATLYWYQQILGQGPKLLIQFQNNGVVDDSQLPKDRFSAERLKGVDSTLKIQPAKLEDSAVYLCASSLGEVAGVRYEQFFGPGTRLTVL.

The CDR3 loop reads CASSQVPGIPLDYGYTF. The CDR3 nucleotides read TGTGCCAGCAGCCAAGTCCCAGGTATACCTTTGGACTATGGCTACACCTTC. V is TRBV3-1 (or the pseudogene TRBV3-2) and J is TRBJ1-2, with no clear D. V shed 1 base and J shed 3 bases, with 18 bases lying between them. Germline CDR1 reads LGHDT; CDR2 reads YNNKEL (reference sequence). The CDR3 extends over 17 amino acids.